This T cell receptor beta chain originates from a study of cytomegalovirus exposure and HLA in healthy donors. About this clone: Its antigen is as yet unknown. One end of the junction fails to match germline, which may point to a read error.

Whole-study findings and limits: Using the classifier, cytomegalovirus status was reportedly diagnosed with high specificity and sensitivity. Testing in vitro showed three CMV-associated chains specific for CMV antigens. The dataset shows that most TCR sequences were rare, while some public TCRs occurred in many donors. Later, an analysis found that TCR clusters from the first cohort tended to co-occur in the 120 or so validation repertoires.

Some clones are missing from TCRdb's copy, which holds only in-frame ones; the method was immunoSEQ multiplex PCR. The profile shows about 110,000 clones, around 95% of them singletons. The CDR3 is made up of 14 amino acids. The germline V gene encodes CDR1 SGHRS and CDR2 YFSETQ. This receptor was identified in a woman younger than 35 in good health and CMV-seronegative. V and J are TRBV5-1 and TRBJ1-3; 7 nucleotides agree with TRBD1. The sequenced material came from PBMCs. The CDR3 region has the DNA TGCGCCAGCAGCTCAGGGGGAGGTGAGGGGCTCGCTCATTTT. It yields the protein CASSSGGGEGLAHF.